What follows are 29 T cell receptor beta chains derived from one specimen sequenced in a study of beta chain features in type 1 diabetes. Sequenced material consisted of expressed TCRB transcripts (all of the isolated RNA was reverse transcribed). Assay: immunoSEQ multiplex PCR; the TCRdb copy retains only in-frame clones and omits some. Here the sample spans 200,000 to 250,000 clones, roughly 13% being singletons. Sequences were obtained from naive CD4+ T cells from blood. These receptors were collected from a woman aged 35 to 49 in good health.

This clone was seen a handful of times. The chain couples TRBV6-5 to TRBJ2-1, with D perhaps TRBD2 (7 bases). Germline V gives CDR1 MNHEY, CDR2 SVGAGI. The CDR3 covers 15 residues. V shed 5 bases and J shed 12 bases, with 23 bases lying between them. DNA of the CDR3: TGTGCCAGCAGTCCCAATAGGGGGGGGCCCCAAGGGCAGTTCTTC. Translating gives CASSPNRGGPQGQFF.

V usage is TRBV5-1 and J usage is TRBJ2-7, with 13 nucleotides matching TRBD2. With 4 bases clipped from V and 2 bases from J, the junction kept 6 bases outside the gene matches. The CDR3 covers 16 residues. Looked up from germline, CDR1 is SGHRS and CDR2 is YFSETQ. CDR3 coding DNA: TGCGCCAGCAGCCTCGGGACTAGCGGGGTGCCCTACGAGCAGTACTTC. It translates to CASSLGTSGVPYEQYF.

The gene calls are TRBV6-1 and TRBJ2-2; possibly TRBD2 for D (5 bases). The CDR3 length is 13 residues. The V and J ends lost 2 bases and 6 bases respectively, with 7 bases between them. Germline V lookup: CDR1 MNHNS, CDR2 SASEGT. In nucleotides, the CDR3 is TGTGCCAGCAGTGAAATCGGGGCCGGGGAGCTGTTTTTT. As protein: CASSEIGAGELFF.

This clone was seen a few times. The chain carries TRBV7-2 and TRBJ2-1; possible D gene TRBD2, 5 bases. Germline-derived CDR1 and CDR2 are SGHTA and FQGNSA. V dropped 3 bases and J dropped 10 bases, with 10 bases sitting between them. This CDR3 region has 12 residues. The CDR3 sequence: CASSFDGGEQFF. The CDR3 DNA reads as TGTGCCAGCAGCTTCGACGGCGGGGAGCAGTTCTTC.

The chain links TRBV5-1 to TRBJ2-7, with D possibly TRBD1 on 5 matching bases. CDR1 SGHRS and CDR2 YFSETQ come from the germline V gene. Trimming pared 0 bases from V and 2 bases from J, leaving 9 bases between. The CDR3 consists of 14 residues. The DNA of the CDR3 is TGCGCCAGCAGCTTGGCAGACAGACCCTACGAGCAGTACTTC. Protein product: CASSLADRPYEQYF.

There are a few counts of this clone. This sequence joins TRBV18 and TRBJ1-1, with D unclear. V was pared by 0 bases and J by 1 base, with 6 bases between. This CDR3 spans 14 amino acids. Germline CDR1 KGHSH, CDR2 LQKENI. The CDR3 coding sequence is TGTGCCAGCTCACCACCTTCCGGGAACACTGAAGCTTTCTTT. As protein: CASSPPSGNTEAFF.

This chain uses TRBV19 with TRBJ2-6, with TRBD1 matching over 10 bases. Germline assignment: CDR1 LNHDA and CDR2 SQIVND (reference sequence). With 5 bases clipped from V and 0 bases from J, the junction kept 19 bases outside the gene matches. This CDR3 has 22 residues. The DNA of the CDR3 is TGTGCCAGTAGTCCCGCCCACCCCTGGGGGACAGGGGTGTACTCTGGGGCCAACGTCCTGACTTTC. This translates into CASSPAHPWGTGVYSGANVLTF.

There are a few counts of this clone. The V call is TRBV11-2, the J call TRBJ2-3; 9 positions agree with TRBD2. Germline CDR1 SGHAT, CDR2 FQNNGV. With V trimmed by 7 bases and J by 1 base, 15 bases remained unmatched. The CDR3 consists of 18 residues. The CDR3 DNA follows: TGTGCCAGCAACTGGCGGGGGGGGCTCCCAGCTCGCACAGATACGCAGTATTTT. It translates to CASNWRGGLPARTDTQYF.

The V call is TRBV10-3, the J call TRBJ2-5, with D unclear. The CDR3 covers 14 residues. Trimming cost V 0 bases and J 5 bases, with 10 bases left between them. Germline CDR1 reads ENHRY; CDR2 reads SYGVKD. The CDR3 region is CAISESTARETQYF. The DNA of the CDR3 is TGTGCCATCAGTGAGTCGACTGCACGGGAGACCCAGTACTTC.

This clone occurred a few times. The V call is TRBV4-3, the J call TRBJ2-7, with D possibly being TRBD2 (7 bases). Trimming removed 0 bases from V and 6 bases from J, with 18 bases in between. The CDR3 totals 16 residues. CDR1 is LGHNA and CDR2 is YSLEER in the germline V gene. The CDR3 DNA follows: TGCGCCAGCAGCCAAGATTCTGGAGGGGGGGCCCGCGAGCAGTACTTC. This encodes CASSQDSGGGAREQYF.

In its sample, this clone was seen a few times. The rearrangement uses TRBV15 and TRBJ2-3; no clear D. The germline V and J ends were trimmed by 2 bases and 6 bases, with 12 bases remaining between them. Germline CDR1 is LNHNV and CDR2 is YYDKDF (reference sequence). The CDR3 has 14 amino acids. Here the CDR3 DNA reads TGTGCCACCAGCAGACCCAACGGAGCGGATACGCAGTATTTT. Amino acids: CATSRPNGADTQYF.

This clone showed up just a few times. The chain links TRBV9 to TRBJ2-7; possible D gene TRBD1, 5 bases. There are 13 residues in the CDR3. V was clipped by 0 bases and J by 6 bases, with 10 bases between them. Germline loops: CDR1 SGDLS, CDR2 YYNGEE. DNA of the CDR3: TGTGCCAGCAGCGTAGTAGGAACAGGCGAGCAGTACTTC. It encodes CASSVVGTGEQYF.

This clone was seen a few times. The chain couples TRBV6-1 to TRBJ2-7, with TRBD2 as a possible D gene (6 bases). From germline, CDR1 is MNHNS and CDR2 SASEGT. The CDR3 spans 14 residues. Trimming removed 5 bases at V and 3 bases at J, with 14 bases between. CDR3 residues: CASSRASANYEQYF. Here the CDR3 DNA reads TGTGCCAGCAGTAGGGCTAGCGCGAACTACGAGCAGTACTTC.

V gene TRBV4-1 combines with J gene TRBJ2-3; D unclear. Deletions cut 1 base from V and 6 bases from J, with 11 bases between. The germline CDR1 and CDR2 sequences are MGHRA and YSYEKL. The length of the CDR3 is 14 residues. The CDR3 loop is CASSQAGATDTQYF. The CDR3 DNA reads as TGCGCCAGCAGCCAAGCGGGTGCGACGGATACGCAGTATTTT.

V usage is TRBV6-5 and J usage is TRBJ1-6, with D uncertain. The germline gives CDR1 MNHEY, CDR2 SVGAGI. V lost 0 bases and J lost 7, with 13 bases in between. The length of the CDR3 is 16 residues. For the CDR3, the DNA is TGTGCCAGCAGTTACTCGAGTCCGGGATCGAATTCACCCCTCCACTTT. Protein sequence: CASSYSSPGSNSPLHF.

The J gene is TRBJ2-1, the V gene TRBV6-5; 7 nucleotides match TRBD2. V shed 1 base and J 7 bases; nucleotides not matched to a gene: 10. CDR1 is MNHEY and CDR2 is SVGAGI in the germline V gene. This CDR3 region has 16 residues. The CDR3 protein is CASSYFRGAGGNEQFF. Here the CDR3 DNA reads TGTGCCAGCAGTTACTTTCGAGGGGCCGGGGGGAATGAGCAGTTCTTC.

The rearrangement joins TRBV4-1 to TRBJ2-1; D possibly corresponds to TRBD1 (6 bases). The CDR3 length is 16 residues. Germline CDR1 reads MGHRA; CDR2 reads YSYEKL. V shed 1 base and J shed 1 base, with 11 bases lying between them. The CDR3 loop is CASSQASGQSYNEQFF. CDR3 sequence (DNA): TGCGCCAGCAGCCAAGCGTCGGGACAATCCTACAATGAGCAGTTCTTC.

In this sample, this clone turned up many times. Within the sample, other DNA sequences also encode this same CDR3. V and J are TRBV14 and TRBJ2-1; 7 bases agree with TRBD1. Germline V gene lookup returns CDR1 SGHDN and CDR2 FVKESK. Trimming at V came to 1 base and at J to 7 bases, leaving 1 base not matched to a gene. This CDR3 spans 13 amino acids. The CDR3 is CASSQVRGNEQFF. CDR3 sequence (DNA): TGTGCCAGCAGCCAAGTCAGGGGGAATGAGCAGTTCTTC.

This clone was found a few times. The chain has TRBV2 and TRBJ2-3; 9 bases agree with TRBD2. V shed 7 bases, J shed 2 bases, and the junction held 1 base outside the gene matches. The length of the CDR3 is 13 residues. CDR1 and CDR2 from the germline V gene are SNHLY and FYNNEI. The CDR3 spells CASKRGVTDTQYF. The CDR3 DNA reads TGTGCCAGCAAGCGGGGGGTCACAGATACGCAGTATTTT.

The chain combines TRBV5-1 with TRBJ2-7; TRBD2 matches 11 bases. This CDR3 spans 18 amino acids. V lost 1 base, J lost 3 bases, and 12 bases stayed unmatched. The germline CDR1 and CDR2 sequences are SGHRS and YFSETQ. The DNA for the CDR3 is TGCGCCAGCAGCTTGCAGCCCCGTCTGACTAGCGGGGACTACGAGCAGTACTTC. It codes for CASSLQPRLTSGDYEQYF.

V usage is TRBV6-5 and J usage is TRBJ2-5; D call uncertain. Germline-derived CDR1 and CDR2 are MNHEY and SVGAGI. This CDR3 region has 13 residues. V gave up 6 bases and J gave up 4 bases, with 12 bases separating them. This CDR3 reads CASRFHAGETQYF. CDR3 nucleotide sequence: TGTGCCAGCAGATTCCATGCCGGAGAGACCCAGTACTTC.

This clone came up a few times. V gene TRBV25-1 combines with J gene TRBJ1-2, with 8 nucleotides matching TRBD1. This CDR3 has 15 residues. V dropped 1 base and J dropped 3; count of bases not matched to a gene: 4. The germline V gene has CDR1 MGHDK and CDR2 SYGVNS. The CDR3 region has the DNA TGTGCCAGCAGTGAATTCTCACAGGGGGACTATGGCTACACCTTC. Amino acid sequence: CASSEFSQGDYGYTF.

The rearrangement uses TRBV18 and TRBJ1-2, with D unresolved. Trimming pared 3 bases from V and 4 bases from J, leaving 12 bases between. The CDR3 runs 14 residues. Germline-derived CDR1 and CDR2 are KGHSH and LQKENI. DNA of the CDR3: TGTGCCAGCTCACCCCTTCAATTCGGCTATGGCTACACCTTC. Residues: CASSPLQFGYGYTF.

The chain uses TRBV7-9 and TRBJ1-1; D remains ambiguous. CDR3 length: 15 amino acids. Germline CDR1 reads SEHNR; CDR2 reads FQNEAQ (reference sequence). Trimming stripped 3 bases from V and 7 bases from J, with 18 bases between. The CDR3 nucleotides read TGTGCCAGCAGCTTCCGGAGTCAACGTGAGGATGAAGCTTTCTTT. Protein product: CASSFRSQREDEAFF. Full variable domain (remainder filled in from reference TRBV7-9 and TRBJ1-1): DTGVSQNPRHKITKRGQNVTFRCDPISEHNRLYWYRQTLGQGPEFLTYFQNEAQLEKSRLLSDRFSAERPKGSFSTLEIQRTEQGDSAMYLCASSFRSQREDEAFFGQGTRLTVV.

This clone was seen a few times. The chain carries TRBV6-6 and TRBJ2-7, with D unclear. The CDR3 consists of 11 residues. V was trimmed by 5 bases and J by 10 bases, leaving 12 bases between them. Germline CDR1 is MNHNY and CDR2 is SVGAGI (reference sequence). CDR3 coding DNA: TGTGCCAGCAGTGGCGACTTGGTTCAGTACTTC. Translation: CASSGDLVQYF.

This clone was seen only a few times. CDR3 nucleotide sequence: TGTGCCAGCAGTTTAGCGGTGTCGGCAGATACGCAGTATTTT. This translates into CASSLAVSADTQYF. V usage is TRBV27 and J usage is TRBJ2-3; no definite D call. This CDR3 region has 14 residues. CDR1 and CDR2 from the germline V gene are MNHEY and SMNVEV (reference sequence). V gave up 2 bases and J gave up 4 bases, with 10 bases separating them.

The chain couples TRBV7-9 to TRBJ1-3; the D gene is possibly TRBD1 (6 bases). The CDR3 is 15 residues long. V lost 5 bases to trimming and J lost 0 bases, with 11 bases between them. Germline CDR1 reads SEHNR; CDR2 reads FQNEAQ (reference sequence). CDR3 nucleotide sequence: TGTGCCAGCAGCATCCGGGACATCTCTGGAAACACCATATATTTT. Translated: CASSIRDISGNTIYF.

The gene calls are TRBV5-1 and TRBJ2-7; the D gene is possibly TRBD1 (6 bases). The V and J ends lost 1 base and 0 bases respectively, with 11 bases between them. This CDR3 is built from 15 residues. CDR1 is SGHRS and CDR2 is YFSETQ in the germline V gene. The CDR3 reads CASSLLAGASYEQYF. Written as DNA, the CDR3 is TGCGCCAGCAGCTTGTTGGCAGGGGCCTCCTACGAGCAGTACTTC.

This chain uses TRBV5-4 with TRBJ2-7, with D perhaps TRBD1 (6 bases). The germline CDR1 and CDR2 sequences are SGHNT and YYREEE (reference sequence). The CDR3 spans 13 residues. Trimming took off 2 bases at V and 9 bases at J, with 15 bases between the two ends. The CDR3 bases are TGTGCCAGCAGCTTTGCGGAGACAGGCCCGCAGTACTTC. Translation gives CASSFAETGPQYF.